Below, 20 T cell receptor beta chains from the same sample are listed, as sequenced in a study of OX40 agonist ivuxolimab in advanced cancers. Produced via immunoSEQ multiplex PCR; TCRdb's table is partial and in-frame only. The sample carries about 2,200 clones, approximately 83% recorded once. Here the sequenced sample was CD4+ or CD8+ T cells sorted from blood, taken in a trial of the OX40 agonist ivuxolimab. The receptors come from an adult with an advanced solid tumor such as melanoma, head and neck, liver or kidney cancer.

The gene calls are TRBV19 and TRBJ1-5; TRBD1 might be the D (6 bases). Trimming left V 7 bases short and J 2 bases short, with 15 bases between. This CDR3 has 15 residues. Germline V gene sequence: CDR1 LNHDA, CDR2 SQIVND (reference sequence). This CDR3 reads CASKDRDMGNQPQHF. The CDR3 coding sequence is TGTGCCAGTAAGGACCGGGACATGGGCAATCAGCCCCAGCATTTT. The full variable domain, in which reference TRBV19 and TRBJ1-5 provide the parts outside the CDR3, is DGGITQSPKYLFRKEGQNVTLSCEQNLNHDAMYWYRQDPGQGLRLIYYSQIVNDFQKGDIAEGYSVSREKKESFPLTVTSAQKNPTAFYLCASKDRDMGNQPQHFGDGTRLSIL.

CDR3 in amino acids: CASSLGQSPNYGYTF. The CDR3 DNA is TGTGCCAGCAGTCTTGGACAGAGCCCTAACTATGGCTACACCTTC. The V and J genes are TRBV6-1 and TRBJ1-2, with a weak D call TRBD1 (6 bases). Germline CDR1 reads MNHNS; CDR2 reads SASEGT. V was shortened by 5 bases and J by 0 bases, with 13 bases between the two germline ends. This CDR3 has 15 residues.

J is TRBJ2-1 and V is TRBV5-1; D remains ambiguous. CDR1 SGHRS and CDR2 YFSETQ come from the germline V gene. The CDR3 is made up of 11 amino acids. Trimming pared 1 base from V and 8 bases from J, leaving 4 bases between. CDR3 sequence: CASSLRDEQFF. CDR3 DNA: TGCGCCAGCAGCTTGCGAGATGAGCAGTTCTTC.

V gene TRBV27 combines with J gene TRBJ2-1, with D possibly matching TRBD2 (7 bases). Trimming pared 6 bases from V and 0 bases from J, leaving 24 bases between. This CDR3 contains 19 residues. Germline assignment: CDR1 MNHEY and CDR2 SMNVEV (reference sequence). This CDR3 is CASRPLLGGPRSSYNEQFF. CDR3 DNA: TGTGCCAGCAGACCCCTTCTGGGGGGGCCGAGGAGCTCCTACAATGAGCAGTTCTTC.

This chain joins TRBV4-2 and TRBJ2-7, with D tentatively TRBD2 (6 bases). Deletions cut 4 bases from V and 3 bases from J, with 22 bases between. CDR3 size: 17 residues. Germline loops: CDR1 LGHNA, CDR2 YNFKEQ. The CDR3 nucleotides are TGTGCCAGCAGCCGGAACCTGGGACTTGCCCCGAACTACGAGCAGTACTTC. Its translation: CASSRNLGLAPNYEQYF.

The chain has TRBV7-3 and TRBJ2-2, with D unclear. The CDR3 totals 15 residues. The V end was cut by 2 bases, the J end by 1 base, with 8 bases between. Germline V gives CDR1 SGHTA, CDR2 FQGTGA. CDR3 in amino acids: CASSLGLGNTGELFF. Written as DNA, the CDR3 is TGTGCCAGCAGCTTAGGATTGGGGAACACCGGGGAGCTGTTTTTT.

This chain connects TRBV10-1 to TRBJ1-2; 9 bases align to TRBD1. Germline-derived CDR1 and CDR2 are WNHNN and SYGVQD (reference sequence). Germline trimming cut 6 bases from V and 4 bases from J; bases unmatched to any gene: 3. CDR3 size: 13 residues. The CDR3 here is CASSETGGYGYTF. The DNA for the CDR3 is TGCGCCAGCAGCGAGACAGGGGGCTATGGCTACACCTTC.

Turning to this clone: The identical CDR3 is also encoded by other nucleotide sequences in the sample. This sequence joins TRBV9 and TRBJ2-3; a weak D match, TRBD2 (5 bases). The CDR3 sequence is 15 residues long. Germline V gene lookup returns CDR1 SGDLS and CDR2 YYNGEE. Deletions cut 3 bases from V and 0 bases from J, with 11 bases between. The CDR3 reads CASSGNTGSTDTQYF. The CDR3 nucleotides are TGTGCCAGCAGCGGGAATACGGGGAGCACAGATACGCAGTATTTT.

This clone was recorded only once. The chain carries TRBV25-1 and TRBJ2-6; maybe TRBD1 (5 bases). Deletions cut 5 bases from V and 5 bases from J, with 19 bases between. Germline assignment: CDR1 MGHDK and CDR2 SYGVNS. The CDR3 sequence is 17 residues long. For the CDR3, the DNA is TGTGCCAGCAGTAGCGTGGCTGGACAAAGTCGGGCCAACGTCCTGACTTTC. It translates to CASSSVAGQSRANVLTF.

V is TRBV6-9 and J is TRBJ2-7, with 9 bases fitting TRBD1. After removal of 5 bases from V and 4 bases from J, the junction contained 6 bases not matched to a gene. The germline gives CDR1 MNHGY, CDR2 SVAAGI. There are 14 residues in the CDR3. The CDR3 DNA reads TGTGCCAGCAGTGCTAGACAGGGGGTTTACGAGCAGTACTTC. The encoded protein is CASSARQGVYEQYF.

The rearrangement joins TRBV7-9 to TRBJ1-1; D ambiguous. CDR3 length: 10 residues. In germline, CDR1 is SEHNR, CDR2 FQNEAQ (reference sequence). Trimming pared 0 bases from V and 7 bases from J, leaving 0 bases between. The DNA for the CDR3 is TGTGCCAGCAGCTTAGCTGAAGCTTTCTTT. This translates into CASSLAEAFF.

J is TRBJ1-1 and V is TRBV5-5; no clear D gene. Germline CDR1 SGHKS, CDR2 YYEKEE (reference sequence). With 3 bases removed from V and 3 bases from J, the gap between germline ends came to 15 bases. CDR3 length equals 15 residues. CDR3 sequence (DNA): TGTGCCAGCAGCTCAAATCAGTGGAGGTACACTGAAGCTTTCTTT. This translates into CASSSNQWRYTEAFF.

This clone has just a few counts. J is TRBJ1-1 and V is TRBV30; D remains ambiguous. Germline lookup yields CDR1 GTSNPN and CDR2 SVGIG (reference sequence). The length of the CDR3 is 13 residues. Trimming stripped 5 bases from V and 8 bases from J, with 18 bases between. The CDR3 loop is CAWELGFVGEAFF. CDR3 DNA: TGTGCCTGGGAATTGGGGTTCGTAGGCGAAGCTTTCTTT.

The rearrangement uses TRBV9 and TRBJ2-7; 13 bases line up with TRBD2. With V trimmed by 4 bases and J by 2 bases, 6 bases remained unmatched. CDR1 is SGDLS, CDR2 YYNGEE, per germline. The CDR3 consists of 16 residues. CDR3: CASSPGTSGITYEQYF. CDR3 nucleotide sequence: TGTGCCAGCAGCCCGGGGACTAGCGGGATCACCTACGAGCAGTACTTC.

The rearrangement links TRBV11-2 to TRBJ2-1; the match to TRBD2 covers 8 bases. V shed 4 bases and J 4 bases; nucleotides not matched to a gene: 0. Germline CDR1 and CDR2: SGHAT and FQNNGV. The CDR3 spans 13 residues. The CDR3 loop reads CASSSGGYNEQFF. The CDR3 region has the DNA TGTGCCAGCAGCTCGGGGGGGTACAATGAGCAGTTCTTC. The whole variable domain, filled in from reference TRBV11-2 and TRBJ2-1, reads EAGVAQSPRYKIIEKRQSVAFWCNPISGHATLYWYQQILGQGPKLLIQFQNNGVVDDSQLPKDRFSAERLKGVDSTLKIQPAKLEDSAVYLCASSSGGYNEQFFGPGTRLTVL.

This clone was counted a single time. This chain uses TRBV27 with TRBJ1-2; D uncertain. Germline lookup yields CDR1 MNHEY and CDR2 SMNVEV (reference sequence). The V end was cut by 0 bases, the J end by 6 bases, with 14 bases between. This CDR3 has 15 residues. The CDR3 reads CASSLSMSRPHGYTF. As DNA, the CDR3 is TGTGCCAGCAGTTTATCGATGAGTCGGCCCCATGGCTACACCTTC.

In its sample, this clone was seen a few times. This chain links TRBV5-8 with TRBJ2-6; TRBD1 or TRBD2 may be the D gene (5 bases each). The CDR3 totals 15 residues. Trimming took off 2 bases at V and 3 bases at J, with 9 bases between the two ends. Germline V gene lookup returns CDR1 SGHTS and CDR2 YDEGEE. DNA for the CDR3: TGTGCCAGCAGCTTTGAGGGGCGTGGGGCCAACGTCCTGACTTTC. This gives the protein CASSFEGRGANVLTF.

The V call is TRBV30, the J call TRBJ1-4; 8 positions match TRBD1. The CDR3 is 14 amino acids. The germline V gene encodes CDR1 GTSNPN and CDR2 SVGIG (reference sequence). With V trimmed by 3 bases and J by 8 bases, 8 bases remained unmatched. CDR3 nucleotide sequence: TGTGCCTGGAGCCCCAGGGGGCCAAAGGAAAAACTGTTTTTT. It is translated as CAWSPRGPKEKLFF.

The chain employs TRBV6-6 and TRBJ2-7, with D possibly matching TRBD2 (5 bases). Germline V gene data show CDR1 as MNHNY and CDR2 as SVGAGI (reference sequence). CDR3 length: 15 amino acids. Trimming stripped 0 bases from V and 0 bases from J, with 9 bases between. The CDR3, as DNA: TGTGCCAGCAGTTACTCGGGAGAGAGCTCCTACGAGCAGTACTTC. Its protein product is CASSYSGESSYEQYF.

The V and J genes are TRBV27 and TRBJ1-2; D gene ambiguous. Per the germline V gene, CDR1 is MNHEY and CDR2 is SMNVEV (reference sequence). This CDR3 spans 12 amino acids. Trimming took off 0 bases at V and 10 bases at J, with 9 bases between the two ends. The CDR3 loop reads CASSLSGRYYTF. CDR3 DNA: TGTGCCAGCAGTTTATCAGGGAGGTACTACACCTTC.